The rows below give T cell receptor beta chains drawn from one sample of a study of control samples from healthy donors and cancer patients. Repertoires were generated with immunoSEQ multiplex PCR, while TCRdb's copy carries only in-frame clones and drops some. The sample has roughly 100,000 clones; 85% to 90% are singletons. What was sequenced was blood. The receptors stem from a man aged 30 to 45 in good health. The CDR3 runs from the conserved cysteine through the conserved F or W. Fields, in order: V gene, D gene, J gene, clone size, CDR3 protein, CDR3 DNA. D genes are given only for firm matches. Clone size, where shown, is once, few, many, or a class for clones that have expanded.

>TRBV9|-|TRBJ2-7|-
CASSPGTSYEQYF
TGTGCCAGCAGCCCCGGGACCTCCTACGAGCAGTACTTC
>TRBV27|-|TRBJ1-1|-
CASSLRGVNTEAFF
TGTGCCAGCAGTTTGCGAGGGGTTAACACTGAAGCTTTCTTT
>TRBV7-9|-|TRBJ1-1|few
CASSLNGVRTEAFF
TGTGCCAGCAGCTTGAATGGGGTGCGCACTGAAGCTTTCTTT
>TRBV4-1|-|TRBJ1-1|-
CASSQGAANTEAFF
TGCGCCAGCAGCCAAGGCGCCGCCAACACTGAAGCTTTCTTT
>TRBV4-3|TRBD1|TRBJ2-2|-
CASRVGTGRSGELFF
TGCGCCAGCAGGGTCGGGACAGGGAGGTCCGGGGAGCTGTTTTTT
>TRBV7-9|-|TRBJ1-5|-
CASSLAAGDNQPQHF
TGTGCCAGCAGCTTAGCAGCTGGGGACAATCAGCCCCAGCATTTT
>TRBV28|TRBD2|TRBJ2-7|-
CASSGTSGRGNEQYF
TGTGCCAGCAGTGGGACTAGCGGGAGAGGAAACGAGCAGTACTTC
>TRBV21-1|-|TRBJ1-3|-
CAWRSSGNTIYF
TGTGCCTGGAGGAGCTCTGGAAACACCATATATTTT
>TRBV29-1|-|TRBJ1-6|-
CSVGDVLNSPLHF
TGCAGCGTTGGAGATGTACTTAATTCACCCCTCCACTTT
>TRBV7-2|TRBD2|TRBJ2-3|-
CASSSSGGTDTQYF
TGTGCCAGCAGCTCGAGCGGGGGCACAGATACGCAGTATTTT
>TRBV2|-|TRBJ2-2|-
CASSGGGRTGELFF
TGTGCCAGCAGTGGTGGAGGGAGGACCGGGGAGCTGTTTTTT
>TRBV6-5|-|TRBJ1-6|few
CASSYRDGLNSPLHF
TGTGCCAGCAGTTACCGGGACGGCCTAAATTCACCCCTCCACTTT
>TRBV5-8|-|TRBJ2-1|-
CASSPTRRSYNEQFF
TGTGCCAGCAGCCCTACCAGAAGGTCCTACAATGAGCAGTTCTTC
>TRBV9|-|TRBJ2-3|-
CASSPRDTLGTDTQYF
TGTGCCAGCAGCCCCCGGGACACCTTGGGGACAGATACGCAGTATTTT
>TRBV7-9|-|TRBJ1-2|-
CASSLGAANYGYTF
TGTGCCAGCAGCTTAGGGGCCGCTAACTATGGCTACACCTTC
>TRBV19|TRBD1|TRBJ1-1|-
CASSIPGGWNTEAFF
TGTGCCAGTAGTATCCCAGGGGGCTGGAACACTGAAGCTTTCTTT
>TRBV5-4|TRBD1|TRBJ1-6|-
CASSSDRRSPLHF
TGTGCCAGCAGCTCGGACAGGCGTTCACCCCTCCACTTT
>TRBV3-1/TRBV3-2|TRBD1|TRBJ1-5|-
CASSQGGLDRLNQPQHF
TGTGCCAGCAGCCAAGGGGGTCTGGACAGGCTGAATCAGCCCCAGCATTTT
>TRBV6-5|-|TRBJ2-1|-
CASKRTGLNEQFF
TGTGCCAGCAAACGGACGGGCCTCAATGAGCAGTTCTTC
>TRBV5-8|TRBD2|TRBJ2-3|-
CASSLRTSGSRGDTQYF
TGTGCCAGCAGCCTCCGGACTAGCGGGAGCAGAGGGGATACGCAGTATTTT
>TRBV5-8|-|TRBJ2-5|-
CASSFGGERATQYF
TGTGCCAGCAGCTTCGGAGGGGAAAGGGCGACCCAGTACTTC
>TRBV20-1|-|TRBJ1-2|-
CSASIDTLHF
TGCAGTGCTTCCATCGACACCCTACACTTC
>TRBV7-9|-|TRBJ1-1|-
CASSDPGAEAFF
TGTGCCAGCAGCGATCCCGGGGCTGAAGCTTTCTTT
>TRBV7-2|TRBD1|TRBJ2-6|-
CASSARDRGSGANVLTF
TGTGCCAGCAGCGCCCGGGACAGGGGGTCTGGGGCCAACGTCCTGACTTTC
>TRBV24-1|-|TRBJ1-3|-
CATIRRSRFLSGNTIYF
TGTGCCACCATCAGACGGAGCCGTTTTCTCTCTGGAAACACCATATATTTT
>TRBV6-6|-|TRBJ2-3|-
CASSYSLDTQYF
TGTGCCAGCAGTTATTCTCTTGATACGCAGTATTTT
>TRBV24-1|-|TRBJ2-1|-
CATSRRDGSSYNEQFF
TGTGCCACCAGTCGACGGGACGGCTCATCCTACAATGAGCAGTTCTTC
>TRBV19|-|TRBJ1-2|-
CASTPRDKRAGGYTF
TGTGCCAGTACCCCCCGGGACAAAAGGGCGGGTGGCTACACCTTC
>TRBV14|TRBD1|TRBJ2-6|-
CASSQGDRSGANVLTF
TGTGCCAGCAGCCAAGGGGACAGATCTGGGGCCAACGTCCTGACTTTC
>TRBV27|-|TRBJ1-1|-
CASSLTRGNTKAFF
TGTGCCAGCAGTCTAACCCGGGGGAACACTAAAGCTTTCTTT
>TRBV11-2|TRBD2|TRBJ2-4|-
CASSPPGGIQYF
TGTGCCAGCAGCCCACCGGGGGGTATTCAGTACTTC
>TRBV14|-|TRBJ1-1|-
CASSQETATEAFF
TGTGCCAGCAGCCAAGAGACCGCAACTGAAGCTTTCTTT
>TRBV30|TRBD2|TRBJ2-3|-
CAWSPSGATDTQYF
TGTGCCTGGTCTCCTAGCGGGGCCACAGATACGCAGTATTTT
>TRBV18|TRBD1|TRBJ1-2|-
CASSPSDRFDGYTF
TGTGCCAGCTCACCCTCGGACAGGTTCGATGGCTACACCTTC
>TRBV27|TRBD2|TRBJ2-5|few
CASSSGGAYGTQYF
TGTGCCAGCAGTAGCGGGGGGGCCTATGGGACCCAGTACTTC